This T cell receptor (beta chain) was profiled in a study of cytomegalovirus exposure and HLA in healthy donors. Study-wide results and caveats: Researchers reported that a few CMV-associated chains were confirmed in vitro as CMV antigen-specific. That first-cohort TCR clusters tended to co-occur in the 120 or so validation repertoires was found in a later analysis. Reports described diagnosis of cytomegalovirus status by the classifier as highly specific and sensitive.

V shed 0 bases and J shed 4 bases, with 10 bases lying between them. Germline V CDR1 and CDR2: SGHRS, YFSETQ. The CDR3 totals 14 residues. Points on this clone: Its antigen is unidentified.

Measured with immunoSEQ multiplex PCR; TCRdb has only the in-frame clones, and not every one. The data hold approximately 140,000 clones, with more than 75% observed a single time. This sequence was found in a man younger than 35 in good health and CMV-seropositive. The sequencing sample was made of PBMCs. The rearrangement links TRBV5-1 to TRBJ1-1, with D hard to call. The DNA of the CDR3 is TGCGCCAGCAGCTTGGAGGGAGTGGGCACTGAAGCTTTCTTT. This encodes CASSLEGVGTEAFF.